This T cell receptor (beta chain) was sequenced during a study of cytomegalovirus exposure and HLA in healthy donors. Overall study results and limits: Testing in vitro showed a few CMV-associated chains specific for CMV antigens.

The CDR3 spans 14 residues. Germline CDR1 GTSNPN, CDR2 SVGIG (reference sequence). Trimming at V came to 4 bases and at J to 5 bases, leaving 4 bases not matched to a gene. Researchers ran the PCR with 60 Vbeta and 13 Jbeta primers. Profiling relied on immunoSEQ multiplex PCR, and the TCRdb table lists in-frame clones only, not all of them. The sample has 100,000 to 150,000 clones, 65% to 85% seen once. Details on this clone: Its matching antigen is unknown.

The sample consisted of PBMCs. The chain employs TRBV30 and TRBJ1-6; 8 bases agree with TRBD1. This sequence originates from a woman in her thirties or forties in good health and CMV-seronegative. CDR3 nucleotide sequence: TGTGCCTGGAATCGACAGGGGAATAATTCACCCCTCCACTTT. Translated: CAWNRQGNNSPLHF.